This entry features one T cell receptor (beta chain) sequence. Some clones are missing from TCRdb's copy, which holds only in-frame ones; the method was immunoSEQ multiplex PCR. The repertoire holds under 2,500,000 clones, with approximately 94% as singletons. The source of the sample is a study of shared clonotypes between healthy human individuals. Trimming took 6 bases from V and 0 from J; bases not matched to a gene: 5. This CDR3 is built from 15 residues. CDR1 and CDR2 (germline): WSHSY, SAAADI. This sequence originates from a man younger than 30 in good health. V gene TRBV10-2 combines with J gene TRBJ2-5, with 9 bases lining up with TRBD1. The material sequenced was naive CD4+ T cells sorted from blood. The subset: CD45RA+ positively selected. CDR3 region: CASRIRDRDQETQYF. DNA for the CDR3: TGCGCCAGCAGAATCCGGGACAGGGACCAAGAGACCCAGTACTTC.